Here is one T cell receptor (beta chain) with its context. Its antigen is as yet unknown. A second PCR, run for about 6 to 11 cycles, used a sample-barcoded 5' primer plus a J-beta primer mix. Each cDNA was tagged by a template-switch adaptor containing 12 random nucleotides. Using its own MiXCR run on the 5' RACE reads, TCRdb lists one record per CDR3 protein. The sample records more than 450,000 distinct CDR3 sequences, around 27% being singletons. This record comes from a study of blood T cells in healthy people across ages. The CDR3 is made up of 15 amino acids. Trimming removed 6 bases at V and 0 bases at J, with 13 bases between. The study, taken as a whole, reports: TCR beta diversity, measured per million T cells, fell in a roughly linear way with age.

Another study also made use of these data, one on T cells of mothers and their children. That report notes: Second-PCR amplification with M1S added sample barcodes and 2-4 random nucleotides. Each mother gave over 8.5 million TCR beta CDR3 reads; each child, several million.

This chain connects TRBV12-3 or TRBV12-4 to TRBJ2-3; D might be TRBD1 (5 bases). The sequenced sample was blood. The receptor's source is a boy aged 2-15 years in good health. The CDR3 sequence is CASSQDTLSTDTQYF. The CDR3 nucleotides are TGTGCCAGCAGCCAGGACACTTTAAGCACAGATACGCAGTATTTT.